The T cell receptor (beta chain) described here comes from a study of blood T cell repertoires in COVID-19. Repertoires were generated with immunoSEQ multiplex PCR, while TCRdb's copy carries only in-frame clones and drops some. This table has around 190,000 clones, under 80% appearing once. The V segment lost 1 base and the J segment 6 bases; nucleotides outside the gene matches: 3. This CDR3 is 14 amino acids long. Per germline, CDR1 LNHNV and CDR2 YYDKDF (reference sequence). The clonotype comes from a woman between 50 and 59 years old with acute or convalescent COVID-19. Sequences were obtained from peripheral blood. The V call is TRBV15, the J call TRBJ2-1; TRBD1 agrees at 7 bases. This CDR3 reads CATSRGQGFNEQFF. CDR3 nucleotides: TGTGCCACCAGCAGAGGACAGGGTTTCAATGAGCAGTTCTTC.